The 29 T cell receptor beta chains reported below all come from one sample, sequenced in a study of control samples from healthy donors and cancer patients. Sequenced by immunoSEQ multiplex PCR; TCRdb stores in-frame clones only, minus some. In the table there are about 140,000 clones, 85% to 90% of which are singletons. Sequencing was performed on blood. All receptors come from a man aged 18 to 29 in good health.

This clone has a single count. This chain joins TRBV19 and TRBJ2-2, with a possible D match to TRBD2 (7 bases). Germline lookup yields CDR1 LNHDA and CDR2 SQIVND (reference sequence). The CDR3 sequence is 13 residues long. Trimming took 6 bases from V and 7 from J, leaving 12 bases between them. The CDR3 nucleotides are TGTGCCAGTAGCGGGGGGCTGGACGGGGAGCTGTTTTTT. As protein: CASSGGLDGELFF.

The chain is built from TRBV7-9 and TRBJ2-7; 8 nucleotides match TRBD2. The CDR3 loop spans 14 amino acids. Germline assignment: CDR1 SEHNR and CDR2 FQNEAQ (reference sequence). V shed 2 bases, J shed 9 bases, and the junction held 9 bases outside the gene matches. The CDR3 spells CASSLRAGDGGQYF. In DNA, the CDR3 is TGTGCCAGCAGCTTACGAGCGGGGGACGGCGGGCAGTACTTC.

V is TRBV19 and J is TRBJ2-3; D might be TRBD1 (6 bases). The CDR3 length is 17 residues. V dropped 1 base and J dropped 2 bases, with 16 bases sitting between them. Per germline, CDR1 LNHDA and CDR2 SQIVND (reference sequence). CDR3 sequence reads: CASSIAWTVGYTDTQYF. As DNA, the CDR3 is TGTGCCAGTAGTATAGCTTGGACAGTCGGGTACACAGATACGCAGTATTTT.

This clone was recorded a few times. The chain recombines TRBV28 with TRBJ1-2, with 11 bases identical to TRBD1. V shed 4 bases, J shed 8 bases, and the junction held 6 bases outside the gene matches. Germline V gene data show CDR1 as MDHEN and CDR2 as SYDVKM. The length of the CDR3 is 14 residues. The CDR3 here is CASSYGQGAKGYTF. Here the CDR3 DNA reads TGTGCCAGCAGTTATGGACAGGGGGCCAAAGGCTACACCTTC.

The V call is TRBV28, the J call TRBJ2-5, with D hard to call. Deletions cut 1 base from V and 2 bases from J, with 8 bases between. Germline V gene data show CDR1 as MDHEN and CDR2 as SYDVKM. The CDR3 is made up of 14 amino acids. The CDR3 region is CASSLLQQQETQYF. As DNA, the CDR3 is TGTGCCAGCAGTTTATTACAGCAACAAGAGACCCAGTACTTC.

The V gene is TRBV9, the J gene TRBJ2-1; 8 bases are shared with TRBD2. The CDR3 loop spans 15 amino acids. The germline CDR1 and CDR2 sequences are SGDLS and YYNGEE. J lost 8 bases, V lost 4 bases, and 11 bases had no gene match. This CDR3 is CASSPGGGQSDEQFF. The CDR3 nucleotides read TGTGCCAGCAGCCCCGGGGGGGGGCAATCCGATGAGCAGTTCTTC. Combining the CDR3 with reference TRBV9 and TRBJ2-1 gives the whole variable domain DSGVTQTPKHLITATGQRVTLRCSPRSGDLSVYWYQQSLDQGLQFLIQYYNGEERAKGNILERFSAQQFPDLHSELNLSSLELGDSALYFCASSPGGGQSDEQFFGPGTRLTVL.

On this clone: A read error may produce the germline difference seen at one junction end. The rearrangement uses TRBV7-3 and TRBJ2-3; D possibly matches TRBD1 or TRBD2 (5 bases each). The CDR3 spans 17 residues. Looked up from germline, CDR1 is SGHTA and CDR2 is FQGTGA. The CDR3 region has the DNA TGTGCCAGCAGCTTAAACGGGGCGGCTTTTTTCACAAATACGCAGTATTTT. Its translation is CASSLNGAAFFTNTQYF.

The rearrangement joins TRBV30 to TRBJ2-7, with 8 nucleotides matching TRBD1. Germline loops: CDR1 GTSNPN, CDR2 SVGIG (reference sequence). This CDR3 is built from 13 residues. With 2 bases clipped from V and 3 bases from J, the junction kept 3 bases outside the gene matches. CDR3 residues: CAWSWTGIYEQYF. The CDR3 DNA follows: TGTGCCTGGAGTTGGACAGGGATCTACGAGCAGTACTTC. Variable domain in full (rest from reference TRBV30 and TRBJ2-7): SQTIHQWPATLVQPVGSPLSLECTVEGTSNPNLYWYRQAAGRGLQLLFYSVGIGQISSEVPQNLSASRPQDRQFILSSKKLLLSDSGFYLCAWSWTGIYEQYFGPGTRLTVT.

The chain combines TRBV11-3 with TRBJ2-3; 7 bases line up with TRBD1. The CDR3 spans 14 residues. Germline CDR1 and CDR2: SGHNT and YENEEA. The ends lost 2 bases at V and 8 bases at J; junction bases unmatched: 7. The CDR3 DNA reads TGTGCCAGCAGCTTATCTGAGGGGGCGGGTACGCAGTATTTT. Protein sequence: CASSLSEGAGTQYF.

CDR3 loop: CASGGGVFDTEAFF. CDR3 in DNA: TGTGCCAGCGGGGGAGGGGTATTTGACACTGAAGCTTTCTTT. The genes are TRBV2 and TRBJ1-1; a possible D gene is TRBD1 (5 bases). Germline loops: CDR1 SNHLY, CDR2 FYNNEI. Trimming pared 8 bases from V and 3 bases from J, leaving 16 bases between. This CDR3 spans 14 amino acids.

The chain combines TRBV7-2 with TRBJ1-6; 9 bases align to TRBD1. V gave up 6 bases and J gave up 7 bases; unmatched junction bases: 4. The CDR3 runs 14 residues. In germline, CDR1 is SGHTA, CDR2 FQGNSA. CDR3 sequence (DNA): TGTGCCAGCAGTCTAGGGACAGGGAATTCACCCCTCCACTTT. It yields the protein CASSLGTGNSPLHF.

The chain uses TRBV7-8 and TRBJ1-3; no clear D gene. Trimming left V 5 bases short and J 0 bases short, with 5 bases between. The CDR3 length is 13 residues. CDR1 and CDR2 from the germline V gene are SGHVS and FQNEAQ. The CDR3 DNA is TGTGCCAGCAGCCCAGACTCTGGAAACACCATATATTTT. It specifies CASSPDSGNTIYF.

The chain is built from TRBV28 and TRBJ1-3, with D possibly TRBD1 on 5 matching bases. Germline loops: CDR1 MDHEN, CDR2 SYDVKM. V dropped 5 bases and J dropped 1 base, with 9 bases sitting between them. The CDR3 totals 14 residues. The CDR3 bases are TGTGCCAGCAGTCGGACATTTTCTGGAAACACCATATATTTT. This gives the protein CASSRTFSGNTIYF.

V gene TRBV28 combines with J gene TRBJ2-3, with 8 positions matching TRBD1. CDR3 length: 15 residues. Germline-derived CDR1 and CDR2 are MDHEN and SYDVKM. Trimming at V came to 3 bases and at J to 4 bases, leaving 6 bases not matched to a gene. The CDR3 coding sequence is TGTGCCAGCAGTTTTACCAGGGGGCTCCCAGATACGCAGTATTTT. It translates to CASSFTRGLPDTQYF. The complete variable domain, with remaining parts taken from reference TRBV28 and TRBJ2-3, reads DVKVTQSSRYLVKRTGEKVFLECVQDMDHENMFWYRQDPGLGLRLIYFSYDVKMKEKGDIPEGYSVSREKKERFSLILESASTNQTSMYLCASSFTRGLPDTQYFGPGTRLTVL.

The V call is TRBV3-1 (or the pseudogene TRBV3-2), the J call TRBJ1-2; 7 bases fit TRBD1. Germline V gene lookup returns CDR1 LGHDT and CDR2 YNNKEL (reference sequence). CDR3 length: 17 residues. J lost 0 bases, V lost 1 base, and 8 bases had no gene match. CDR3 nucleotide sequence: TGTGCCAGCAGCCAAGCGAGGTGGGACAGAACTAACTATGGCTACACCTTC. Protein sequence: CASSQARWDRTNYGYTF.

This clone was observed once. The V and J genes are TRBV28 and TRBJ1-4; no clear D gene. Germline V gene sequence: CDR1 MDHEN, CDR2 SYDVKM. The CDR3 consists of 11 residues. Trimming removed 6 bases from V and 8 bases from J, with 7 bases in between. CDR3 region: CASSPSEKLFF. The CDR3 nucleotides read TGTGCCAGCAGCCCGTCGGAAAAACTGTTTTTT.

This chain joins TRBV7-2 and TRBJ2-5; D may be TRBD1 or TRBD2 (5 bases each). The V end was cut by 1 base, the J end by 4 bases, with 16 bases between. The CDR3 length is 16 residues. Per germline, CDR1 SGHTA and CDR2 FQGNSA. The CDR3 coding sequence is TGTGCCAGCAGCTTAGGGGTCCGGGCCGGGGCAGAGACCCAGTACTTC. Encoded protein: CASSLGVRAGAETQYF.

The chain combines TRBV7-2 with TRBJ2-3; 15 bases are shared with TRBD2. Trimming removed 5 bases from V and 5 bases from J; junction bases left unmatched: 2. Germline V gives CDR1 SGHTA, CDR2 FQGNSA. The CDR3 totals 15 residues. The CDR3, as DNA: TGTGCCAGCAGCGCGGGACTAGCGGGGGGAGATACGCAGTATTTT. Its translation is CASSAGLAGGDTQYF.

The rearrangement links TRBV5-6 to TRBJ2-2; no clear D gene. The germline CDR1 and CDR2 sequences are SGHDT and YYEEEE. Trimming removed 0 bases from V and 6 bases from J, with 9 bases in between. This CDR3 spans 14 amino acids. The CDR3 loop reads CASSLDVLPGELFF. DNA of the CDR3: TGTGCCAGCAGCTTGGATGTATTACCCGGGGAGCTGTTTTTT.

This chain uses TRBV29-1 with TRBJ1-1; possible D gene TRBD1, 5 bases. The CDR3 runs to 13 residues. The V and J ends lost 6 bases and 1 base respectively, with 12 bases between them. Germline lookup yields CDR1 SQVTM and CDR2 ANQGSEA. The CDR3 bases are TGCAGCGTCCTAGTCGGGGGGAACACTGAAGCTTTCTTT. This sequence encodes CSVLVGGNTEAFF.

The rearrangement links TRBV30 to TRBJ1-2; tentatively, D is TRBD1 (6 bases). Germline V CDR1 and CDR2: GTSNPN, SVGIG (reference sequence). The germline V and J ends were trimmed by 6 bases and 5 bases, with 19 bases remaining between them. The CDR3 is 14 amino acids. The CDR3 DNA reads TGTGCCTGCAATCTCCCCAGGGGCCGGTATGGCTACACCTTC. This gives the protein CACNLPRGRYGYTF.

The chain's CDR3 is CASSLGPQLAGGYNEQFF. In DNA form, the CDR3 reads TGCGCCAGCAGCTTGGGCCCTCAGCTAGCGGGGGGATACAATGAGCAGTTCTTC. This chain joins TRBV5-1 and TRBJ2-1; TRBD2 agrees at 11 bases. The germline V gene has CDR1 SGHRS and CDR2 YFSETQ. The CDR3 runs 18 residues. Germline trimming cut 0 bases from V and 4 bases from J; bases unmatched to any gene: 9.

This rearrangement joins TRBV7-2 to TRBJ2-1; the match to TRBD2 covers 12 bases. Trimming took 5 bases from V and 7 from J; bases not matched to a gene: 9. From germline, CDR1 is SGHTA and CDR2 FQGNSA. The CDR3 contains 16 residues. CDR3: CASSGRLAGARNEQFF. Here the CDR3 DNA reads TGTGCCAGCAGCGGGAGACTAGCGGGGGCGCGGAATGAGCAGTTCTTC. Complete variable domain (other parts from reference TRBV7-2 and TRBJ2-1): GAGVSQSPSNKVTEKGKDVELRCDPISGHTALYWYRQSLGQGLEFLIYFQGNSAPDKSGLPSDRFSAERTGGSVSTLTIQRTQQEDSAVYLCASSGRLAGARNEQFFGPGTRLTVL.

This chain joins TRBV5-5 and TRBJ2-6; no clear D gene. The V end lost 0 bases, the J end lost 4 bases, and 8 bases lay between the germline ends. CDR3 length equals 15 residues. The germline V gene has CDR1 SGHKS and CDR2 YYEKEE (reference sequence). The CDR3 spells CASSLGGYGANVLTF. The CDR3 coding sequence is TGTGCCAGCAGCTTGGGAGGATACGGGGCCAACGTCCTGACTTTC.

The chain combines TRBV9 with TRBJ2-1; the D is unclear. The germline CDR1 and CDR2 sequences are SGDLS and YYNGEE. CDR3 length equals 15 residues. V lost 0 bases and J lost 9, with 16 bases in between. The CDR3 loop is CASSVATGSLGEQFF. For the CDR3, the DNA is TGTGCCAGCAGCGTAGCGACCGGGTCATTGGGTGAGCAGTTCTTC.

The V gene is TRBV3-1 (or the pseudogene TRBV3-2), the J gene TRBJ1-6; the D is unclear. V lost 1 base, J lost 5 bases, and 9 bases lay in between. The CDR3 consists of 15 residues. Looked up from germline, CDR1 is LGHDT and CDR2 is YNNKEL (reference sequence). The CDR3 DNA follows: TGTGCCAGCAGCCAAGCACAACGGAATAATTCACCCCTCCACTTT. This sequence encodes CASSQAQRNNSPLHF.

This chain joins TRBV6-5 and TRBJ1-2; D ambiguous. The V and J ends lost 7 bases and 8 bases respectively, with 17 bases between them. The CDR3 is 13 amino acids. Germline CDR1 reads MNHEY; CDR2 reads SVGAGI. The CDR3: CASTRQSARGYTF. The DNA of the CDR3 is TGTGCCAGCACGAGGCAGAGCGCTCGGGGCTACACCTTC.

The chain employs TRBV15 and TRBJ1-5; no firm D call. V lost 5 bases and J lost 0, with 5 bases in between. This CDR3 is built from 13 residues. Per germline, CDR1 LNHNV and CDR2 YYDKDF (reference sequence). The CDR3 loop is CATSASSNQPQHF. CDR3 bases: TGTGCCACCAGCGCAAGTAGCAATCAGCCCCAGCATTTT.

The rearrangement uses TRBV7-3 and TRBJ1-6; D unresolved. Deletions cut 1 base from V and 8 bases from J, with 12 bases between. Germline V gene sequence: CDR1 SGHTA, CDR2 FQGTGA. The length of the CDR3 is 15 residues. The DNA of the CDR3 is TGTGCCAGCAGCTTAAGCCCCGGGAGGGATTCACCCCTCCACTTT. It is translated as CASSLSPGRDSPLHF.